What follows is one TCR beta chain and its context. Its antigen is currently unknown. Trimming cost V 4 bases and J 1 base, with 10 bases left between them. The CDR3 contains 13 residues. The V gene's germline CDR1 is GTSNPN and CDR2 SVGIG (reference sequence). Vbeta (60) and Jbeta (13) primers were used in the PCR. The protocol was immunoSEQ multiplex PCR, while the TCRdb copy is restricted to in-frame clones and leaves out a portion. Across some 70,000 clones, the top ten clones capture 0.83% of the sample. This specimen belongs to a study of cytomegalovirus exposure and HLA in healthy donors. The study's findings and limits: A link between a missense DCLRE1C variant and TCR beta V- and J-gene trimming emerged from a later analysis.

The receptor's source is a boy between 5 and 17 years old in good health and CMV-seronegative. This chain connects TRBV30 to TRBJ1-1; possible D gene TRBD1, 5 bases. The specimen was PBMCs. The CDR3, as DNA: TGTGCCTGGACAGGGCGGAAGAACACTGAAGCTTTCTTT. This codes for CAWTGRKNTEAFF.